What follows is one T cell receptor (beta chain) and its context. Antigen: not known. This sample was taken from a study of a mutant IDH1 vaccine in newly diagnosed glioma. Study context: There were eight vaccinations for patients, given in weeks 1, 3, 5, 7, 11, 15, 19 and 23. Investigators started vaccination 4-6 weeks after radiotherapy alone, or with temozolomide cycles.

In germline, CDR1 is LGHNA, CDR2 YNFKEQ. The V segment lost 0 bases and the J segment 3 bases; nucleotides outside the gene matches: 7. This CDR3 contains 17 residues. The time point: week 23, last vaccination. The study gave 300 ug of mutant IDH1 20-mer peptide per vaccine dose, with topical imiquimod. The table came from immunoSEQ multiplex PCR; TCRdb's copy has only in-frame clones and leaves some out. The profile shows 43,000 or so clones, roughly 80% of them singletons. The source was PBMCs, collected from a glioma patient whose treatment included an IDH1 peptide vaccine. The chain combines TRBV4-2 with TRBJ2-3; 9 bases agree with TRBD2. This TCR was recovered from a woman between 18 and 29 years old with glioma. Some clones in this sample may be carry-over from other donors' samples. The CDR3 DNA reads TGTGCCAGCAGCCAAGATCTCAGCGGGGGGCCAACAGATACGCAGTATTTT. The encoded protein is CASSQDLSGGPTDTQYF.